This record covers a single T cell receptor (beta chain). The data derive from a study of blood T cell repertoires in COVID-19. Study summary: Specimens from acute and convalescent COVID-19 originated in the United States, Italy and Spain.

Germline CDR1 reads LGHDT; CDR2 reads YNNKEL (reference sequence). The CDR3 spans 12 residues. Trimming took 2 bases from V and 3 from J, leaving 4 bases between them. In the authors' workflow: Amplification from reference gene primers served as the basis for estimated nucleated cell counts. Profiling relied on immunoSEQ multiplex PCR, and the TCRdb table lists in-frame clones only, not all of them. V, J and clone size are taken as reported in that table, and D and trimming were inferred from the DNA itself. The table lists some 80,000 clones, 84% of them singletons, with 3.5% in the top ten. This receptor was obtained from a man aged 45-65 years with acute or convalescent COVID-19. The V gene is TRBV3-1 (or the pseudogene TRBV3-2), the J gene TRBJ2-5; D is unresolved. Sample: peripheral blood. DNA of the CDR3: TGTGCCAGCAGCCAAACTAAAGAGACCCAGTACTTC. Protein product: CASSQTKETQYF.